A single sample gave rise to the 20 T cell receptor beta chains below, sequenced in a study of T-cell reconstitution after alpha-beta-depleted transplantation in children. Unique molecular identifiers were built into the TCRbeta library. TCRdb processed the PCR reads anew with MiXCR; each CDR3 protein has one entry. The sample shows under 300,000 distinct CDR3 sequences, 11% of them seen only once. The sample consisted of peripheral blood, taken 180 days after TCRalphabeta/CD19-depleted stem cell transplant. The receptors were sampled from a male patient between 2 and 15 years old who had a stem cell transplant for chronic granulomatous disease, so the T cells may come from the graft donor.

This clonotype was seen many times. The V and J genes are TRBV28 and TRBJ1-1, with D possibly matching TRBD1 (6 bases). The germline V gene encodes CDR1 MDHEN and CDR2 SYDVKM. V shed 5 bases and J shed 11 bases, with 15 bases lying between them. The CDR3 contains 12 residues. This CDR3 reads CASSPPGAAAFF. As DNA, the CDR3 is TGTGCCAGCAGTCCCCCAGGGGCGGCTGCTTTCTTT.

Ten or more counts support this clonotype. This chain uses TRBV14 with TRBJ2-5, with unresolved D. CDR3 length: 13 amino acids. Between the trimmed V and J ends, which lost 1 base and 5 bases, there was a span of 8 bases. CDR1 SGHDN and CDR2 FVKESK come from the germline V gene. This CDR3 reads CASSQVRKETQYF. Here the CDR3 DNA reads TGTGCCAGCAGCCAAGTGAGGAAGGAGACCCAGTACTTC.

This clonotype was found many times. The chain carries TRBV25-1 and TRBJ2-4; the match to TRBD1 covers 7 bases. The CDR3 runs 13 residues. Per germline, CDR1 MGHDK and CDR2 SYGVNS. J lost 6 bases, V lost 4 bases, and 3 bases had no gene match. CDR3 DNA: TGTGCCAGCAGTGGACGGGACAGAAACATTCAGTACTTC. Its protein product is CASSGRDRNIQYF. Using reference TRBV25-1 and TRBJ2-4 for the parts outside the CDR3, the full variable domain is EADIYQTPRYLVIGTGKKITLECSQTMGHDKMYWYQQDPGMELHLIHYSYGVNSTEKGDLSSESTVSRIRTEHFPLTLESARPSHTSQYLCASSGRDRNIQYFGAGTRLSVL.

This chain connects TRBV28 to TRBJ2-2, with D uncertain. The CDR3 is 12 amino acids. Trimming shortened V by 6 bases and J by 3 bases, and 5 bases separated the two germline ends. The V gene's germline CDR1 is MDHEN and CDR2 SYDVKM. CDR3 coding DNA: TGTGCCAGCAGCATAGACACCGGGGAGCTGTTTTTT. Translation gives CASSIDTGELFF. Drawing the rest from reference TRBV28 and TRBJ2-2, the complete variable domain is DVKVTQSSRYLVKRTGEKVFLECVQDMDHENMFWYRQDPGLGLRLIYFSYDVKMKEKGDIPEGYSVSREKKERFSLILESASTNQTSMYLCASSIDTGELFFGEGSRLTVL.

The chain combines TRBV12-3 or TRBV12-4 with TRBJ2-2; possibly TRBD1 for D (6 bases). The CDR3 has 15 residues. The V end lost 4 bases, the J end lost 1 base, and 10 bases lay between the germline ends. CDR3 sequence (DNA): TGTGCCAGCAGTTCCAACAGGGTGAACACCGGGGAGCTGTTTTTT. This codes for CASSSNRVNTGELFF.

This clonotype has a count of ten or more. The chain uses TRBV12-3 or TRBV12-4 and TRBJ1-1; TRBD1 might be the D (5 bases). V lost 7 bases and J 7 bases, leaving 16 bases between the germline ends. This CDR3 region has 13 residues. The chain's CDR3 is CASILPGLSEAFF. The CDR3 region has the DNA TGTGCCAGCATATTACCAGGGTTAAGTGAAGCTTTCTTT.

This clonotype was found many times. The rearrangement links TRBV28 to TRBJ2-2, with D possibly being TRBD2 (5 bases). V lost 4 bases and J 3 bases, leaving 9 bases between the germline ends. Per germline, CDR1 MDHEN and CDR2 SYDVKM. The CDR3 runs 14 residues. CDR3 nucleotides: TGTGCCAGCAGTTCTCTAGCCTACACCGGGGAGCTGTTTTTT. Translation: CASSSLAYTGELFF. Looking up the rest from reference TRBV28 and TRBJ2-2 gives the full variable domain: DVKVTQSSRYLVKRTGEKVFLECVQDMDHENMFWYRQDPGLGLRLIYFSYDVKMKEKGDIPEGYSVSREKKERFSLILESASTNQTSMYLCASSSLAYTGELFFGEGSRLTVL.

This sequence joins TRBV30 and TRBJ2-1; 13 nucleotides line up with TRBD2. This CDR3 contains 17 residues. CDR1 is GTSNPN and CDR2 is SVGIG in the germline V gene (reference sequence). V shed 2 bases and J 8 bases; nucleotides not matched to a gene: 12. CDR3 sequence reads: CAWSMFRTSGSRHEQFF. In nucleotides, the CDR3 is TGTGCCTGGAGTATGTTTCGGACTAGCGGGAGTCGGCATGAGCAGTTCTTC.

Many counts were recorded for this clonotype. The V and J genes are TRBV15 and TRBJ1-2; tentative D call: TRBD1 (5 bases). The CDR3 covers 10 residues. Germline values: CDR1 LNHNV, CDR2 YYDKDF (reference sequence). The germline V and J ends were trimmed by 9 bases and 8 bases, with 10 bases remaining between them. The CDR3 nucleotides are TGTGCCACAGGGGACGGAGGCTACACCTTC. This encodes CATGDGGYTF.

This clonotype was detected a few times. Here the CDR3 reads CSPTSGRTGELFF. The CDR3, as DNA: TGCAGCCCGACTAGCGGGAGAACCGGGGAGCTGTTTTTT. This chain links TRBV20-1 with TRBJ2-2, with 12 nucleotides matching TRBD2. The CDR3 totals 13 residues. The V gene's germline CDR1 is DFQATT and CDR2 SNEGSKA (reference sequence).

The gene calls are TRBV14 and TRBJ2-7, with D perhaps TRBD1 (5 bases). The V gene's germline CDR1 is SGHDN and CDR2 FVKESK. This CDR3 spans 15 amino acids. V lost 0 bases, J lost 6 bases, and 15 bases lay in between. The CDR3, as DNA: TGTGCCAGCAGCCAAGATTCAGGGATTATGGGCGAGCAGTACTTC. Amino acid sequence: CASSQDSGIMGEQYF.

This clonotype showed up many times. The gene calls are TRBV28 and TRBJ1-5; D might be TRBD1 (5 bases). V was trimmed by 6 bases and J by 11 bases, leaving 26 bases between them. Germline V gives CDR1 MDHEN, CDR2 SYDVKM. This CDR3 comprises 16 residues. Written as DNA, the CDR3 is TGTGCCAGCAGGAATCCGGGGCAACCGGGTGAATCAGCCCAGCATTTT. Translating it yields CASRNPGQPGESAQHF.

This clonotype has a count of ten or more. The chain has TRBV6-1 and TRBJ2-1; D call uncertain. The CDR3 consists of 15 residues. V dropped 5 bases and J dropped 0 bases, with 11 bases sitting between them. Germline V lookup: CDR1 MNHNS, CDR2 SASEGT. CDR3 in amino acids: CASSNVLSSYNEQFF. The CDR3 nucleotides are TGTGCCAGCAGTAATGTACTAAGCTCCTACAATGAGCAGTTCTTC.

This clonotype was seen at least ten times. The CDR3 reads CATSRQGSGANVLTF. In DNA form, the CDR3 reads TGTGCCACCAGCAGACAGGGCTCTGGGGCCAACGTCCTGACTTTC. The V gene is TRBV15, the J gene TRBJ2-6; D is possibly TRBD1 (5 bases). V was shortened by 2 bases and J by 0 bases, with 5 bases between the two germline ends. The length of the CDR3 is 15 residues. Germline lookup yields CDR1 LNHNV and CDR2 YYDKDF (reference sequence).

A word on this clonotype: Since a much larger clone is just one base distant, this may be a read error. This chain joins TRBV7-2 and TRBJ2-3, with D perhaps being TRBD1 or TRBD2 (6 bases each). Looked up from germline, CDR1 is SGHTA and CDR2 is FQGNSA. V was pared by 1 base and J by 4 bases, with 12 bases between. CDR3 length: 15 amino acids. CDR3 sequence reads: CASSLVGGPPDTQYF. The CDR3 region has the DNA TGTGCCAGCAGCTTAGTAGGGGGGCCCCCAGATACGCAGTATTTT.

This clonotype was seen many times. The rearrangement links TRBV5-1 to TRBJ2-7; D is uncertain. The CDR3 is 16 residues long. V was pared by 0 bases and J by 3 bases, with 16 bases between. The germline CDR1 and CDR2 sequences are SGHRS and YFSETQ. The CDR3 DNA reads TGCGCCAGCAGCTTGGATCGCCTAGTGGGGATCTACGAGCAGTACTTC. Protein: CASSLDRLVGIYEQYF.

This clonotype turned up a few times. The J gene is TRBJ2-1, the V gene TRBV5-4, with no clear D. V was cut by 2 bases and J by 9 bases, with 12 bases left in between. Germline CDR1 reads SGHNT; CDR2 reads YYREEE (reference sequence). The CDR3 spans 13 residues. The CDR3 coding sequence is TGTGCCAGCAGCTTACTGCCCGAGACTGAGCAGTTCTTC. Translating gives CASSLLPETEQFF.

This clonotype was counted between two and nine times. The chain links TRBV14 to TRBJ2-7; possibly TRBD1 for D (6 bases). The CDR3 extends over 14 amino acids. Deletions cut 4 bases from V and 2 bases from J, with 12 bases between. Germline loops: CDR1 SGHDN, CDR2 FVKESK. The CDR3 loop reads CASSLRKGAYEQYF. The CDR3 nucleotides are TGTGCCAGCAGCCTGAGAAAGGGGGCCTACGAGCAGTACTTC.

There are many counts of this clonotype. The chain combines TRBV3-1 with TRBJ1-5, with TRBD1 as a possible D gene (6 bases). V lost 4 bases to trimming and J lost 5 bases, with 12 bases between them. Germline CDR1 LGHDT, CDR2 YNNKEL (reference sequence). The CDR3 is made up of 14 amino acids. For the CDR3, the DNA is TGTGCCAGCAGCCCACAGGGTCGGGATCAGCCCCAGCATTTT. This sequence encodes CASSPQGRDQPQHF.

In this sample, this clonotype turned up many times. Sequence at one end of the junction differs from germline and may be a read error. The chain joins TRBV6-6 to TRBJ2-7, with D hard to call. Germline V gives CDR1 MNHNY, CDR2 SVGAGI (reference sequence). This CDR3 is built from 11 residues. This CDR3 reads CASSVSNEQYF. CDR3 bases: TGTGCCAGCAGCGTCTCCAACGAGCAGTACTTC.